This TCR beta chain was sequenced in a study of read filtering for tumor transcriptome and immune sequencing. At the level of the study: R-ISS stage counts were about eight for I, more than 15 for II, roughly seven for III.

This clonotype was counted at least ten times. From about 400 ng of RNA, a library with molecular barcoded alpha/delta and beta/gamma adaptors was made. TCRdb recomputed calls from the reads with MiXCR, one row per CDR3 protein. The top ten hold approximately 10% of the sample, which has approximately 62,000 distinct CDR3 sequences, approximately 19% seen once. Germline-derived CDR1 and CDR2 are MNHEY and SMNVEV (reference sequence). V was shortened by 6 bases and J by 0 bases, with 15 bases between the two germline ends. The length of the CDR3 is 16 residues. Bone marrow was sampled from every patient at the time of active disease.

The chain joins TRBV27 to TRBJ2-1; TRBD2 might be the D (6 bases). Input material: a population of CD138-negative cells sorted from bone marrow. The TCR comes from a donor at least 40 years old with multiple myeloma. The CDR3 nucleotides are TGTGCCAGCAGCATAAGGGTTAGCGGCTCCTACAATGAGCAGTTCTTC. Translated: CASSIRVSGSYNEQFF.